These 9 T cell receptor beta chains share one sample of origin, sequenced in a study of T-cell memory formation after mild COVID-19. TCRdb independently ran MiXCR on the 5' RACE reads; one entry per CDR3 protein. The data contain 190,000 or so distinct CDR3 sequences, around 27% of them singletons. The sample taken for sequencing was PBMCs or a T cell subset sorted from them (not recorded which). Every receptor here comes from an adult woman who had mild COVID-19 (a few samples of this study predate the infection). Cell type and time point are not known.

In its sample, this clonotype was seen a few times. The gene calls are TRBV29-1 and TRBJ2-3; D possibly corresponds to TRBD2 (5 bases). The CDR3 has 14 residues. Germline V lookup: CDR1 SQVTM, CDR2 ANQGSEA. With 4 bases removed from V and 2 bases from J, the gap between germline ends came to 13 bases. This CDR3 is CSVAAGQLTDTQYF. CDR3 DNA: TGCAGCGTTGCGGCGGGCCAGCTCACAGATACGCAGTATTTT.

This clonotype was seen a handful of times. The chain carries TRBV3-1 and TRBJ2-7; TRBD2 might be the D (6 bases). CDR1 is LGHDT, CDR2 YNNKEL, per germline (reference sequence). The V gene lost 9 bases and the J gene lost 0 bases, with 9 bases spanning the gap. The CDR3 covers 12 residues. In DNA, the CDR3 is TGTGCCAGTGGGACTCTCTCCTACGAGCAGTACTTC. Protein product: CASGTLSYEQYF.

The rearrangement links TRBV13 to TRBJ2-7, with no clear D. This CDR3 region has 12 residues. The germline CDR1 and CDR2 sequences are PRHDT and FYEKMQ (reference sequence). Trimming left V 4 bases short and J 9 bases short, with 13 bases between. In DNA, the CDR3 is TGTGCCAGCAGCTCCCTAGATGATGGGCAGTACTTC. Protein: CASSSLDDGQYF. Full variable domain (remainder filled in from reference TRBV13 and TRBJ2-7): AAGVIQSPRHLIKEKRETATLKCYPIPRHDTVYWYQQGPGQDPQFLISFYEKMQSDKGSIPDRFSAQQFSDYHSELNMSSLELGDSALYFCASSSLDDGQYFGPGTRLTVT.

The gene calls are TRBV6-2 or TRBV6-3 and TRBJ2-1; 11 nucleotides align to TRBD2. V shed 6 bases, J shed 9 bases, and the junction held 4 bases outside the gene matches. From germline, CDR1 is MNHEY and CDR2 SVGEGT. The CDR3 is 13 residues long. Here the CDR3 reads CASRLAGEGEQFF. In DNA form, the CDR3 reads TGTGCCAGCAGACTAGCGGGAGAGGGTGAGCAGTTCTTC.

The sample holds a few counts of this clonotype. The chain uses TRBV24-1 and TRBJ2-1; D remains ambiguous. Per germline, CDR1 KGHDR and CDR2 SFDVKD. The CDR3 extends over 12 amino acids. The V gene lost 5 bases and the J gene lost 3 bases, with 4 bases spanning the gap. The CDR3: CATSGYYNEQFF. CDR3 nucleotide sequence: TGTGCCACCAGTGGCTACTACAATGAGCAGTTCTTC.

The chain carries TRBV6-5 and TRBJ2-1; 11 nucleotides line up with TRBD2. Per germline, CDR1 MNHEY and CDR2 SVGAGI. The CDR3 consists of 15 residues. The V gene end was trimmed by 5 bases and the J gene end by 3 bases; junction bases not matched to a gene: 3. The CDR3 protein is CASSPTSGNYNEQFF. The CDR3 bases are TGTGCCAGCAGTCCGACTAGCGGGAACTACAATGAGCAGTTCTTC.

The chain recombines TRBV6-1 with TRBJ2-7, with a tentative D call TRBD2 (6 bases). From germline, CDR1 is MNHNS and CDR2 SASEGT. The CDR3 sequence is 16 residues long. V lost 3 bases and J lost 6, with 21 bases in between. The CDR3 spells CASSEFRGGRWGEQYF. The CDR3 DNA reads TGTGCCAGCAGTGAGTTTAGGGGAGGCCGGTGGGGCGAGCAGTACTTC.

V is TRBV7-2 and J is TRBJ2-1; 8 positions agree with TRBD2. This CDR3 spans 13 amino acids. Germline CDR1 and CDR2: SGHTA and FQGNSA. V gave up 9 bases and J gave up 8 bases; unmatched junction bases: 9. CDR3 DNA sequence: TGTGCCAGTCAGCGGGAGATCGGTGATGAGCAGTTCTTC. Amino acids: CASQREIGDEQFF.

The chain has TRBV11-2 and TRBJ2-5; D call uncertain. The germline V gene has CDR1 SGHAT and CDR2 FQNNGV. The length of the CDR3 is 18 residues. V was shortened by 0 bases and J by 1 base, with 18 bases between the two germline ends. The CDR3 DNA is TGTGCCAGCAGCTTAGATCTGTTGGCAGCTCGGATCCAAGAGACCCAGTACTTC. It is translated as CASSLDLLAARIQETQYF. The full variable domain, rest sourced from reference TRBV11-2 and TRBJ2-5, is EAGVAQSPRYKIIEKRQSVAFWCNPISGHATLYWYQQILGQGPKLLIQFQNNGVVDDSQLPKDRFSAERLKGVDSTLKIQPAKLEDSAVYLCASSLDLLAARIQETQYFGPGTRLLVL.